This entry describes one TCR beta chain. Authors' analysis steps: Amplification from reference gene primers served as the basis for estimated nucleated cell counts. Libraries were prepared by immunoSEQ multiplex PCR; TCRdb keeps only in-frame clonotypes and omits some of them. V, J and clone size derive from that table, while D and trimming were established from the DNA sequence. The sample carries roughly 91,000 clones, approximately 82% recorded once. V lost 0 bases and J lost 4; bases outside the gene matches: 10. The CDR3 has 17 residues. The germline V gene encodes CDR1 SGHRS and CDR2 YFSETQ. The sample comes from a study of blood T cell repertoires in COVID-19. In the study overall: PBMCs, B-cell-depleted T cells, or T cells were the source of the cDNA or gDNA that made up the material.

This TCR was recovered from a woman of 80 years or more with acute or convalescent COVID-19. Sequences were obtained from peripheral blood. This chain uses TRBV5-1 with TRBJ1-1, with 9 bases matching TRBD1. The CDR3 DNA sequence: TGCGCCAGCAGCTTGGGTGGGACAGGGAGTGGCGGCACTGAAGCTTTCTTT. Its translation: CASSLGGTGSGGTEAFF.